The clone carrying this TCR beta chain was counted between two and nine times. No antigen is known for it. This specimen belongs to a study of early T cells in non-severe SARS-CoV-2 infection. Overall study context: Chains stayed unpaired after sequencing of bulk RNA from unsorted whole blood. The study, taken as a whole, reports: VDJdb matching skewed toward anti-spike CD8 responses, missing private and CD4 specificities.

The CDR3 is made up of 19 amino acids. Trimming shortened V by 2 bases and J by 2 bases, and 28 bases separated the two germline ends. CDR1 and CDR2 from the germline V gene are DFQATT and SNEGSKA (reference sequence). Individual cDNA molecules were tagged with unique molecular identifiers. TCRdb analysed the 5' RACE reads with MiXCR anew, one entry per CDR3 protein. The repertoire holds about 40,000 distinct CDR3 sequences, with roughly 4.3% as singletons. Sequencing used whole blood. The V call is TRBV20-1, the J call TRBJ2-7; D call uncertain. The TCR comes from an adult who was a healthcare worker with PCR-confirmed SARS-CoV-2 infection or an uninfected control (not recorded which). CDR3 sequence reads: CSARLLVQAQANEAYEQYF. CDR3 bases: TGCAGTGCTAGATTGTTAGTCCAAGCTCAGGCGAACGAAGCCTACGAGCAGTACTTC.